The TCR beta chain described here comes from a study of T-cell reconstitution after alpha-beta-depleted transplantation in children. Study results and caveats: Roughly two months post-transplant, alpha-beta T cells reportedly originated from several hundred graft clones that had expanded. At the one-year point after transplant, T-cell counts and TCRbeta diversity were found to come mostly from T cells that had been newly produced.

CDR1 and CDR2 (germline): SQVTM, ANQGSEA. The V and J ends lost 6 bases and 3 bases respectively, with 12 bases between them. The CDR3 has 13 residues. Ten or more counts support this clonotype. Its antigen is not known. Library preparation (for TCRbeta) was performed with unique molecular identifiers. TCRdb itself ran the PCR reads through MiXCR, one entry per CDR3 protein. The data contain a few hundred thousand distinct CDR3 sequences, around 25% of them singletons. The specimen was PBMCs, collected before TCRalphabeta/CD19-depleted stem cell transplant. This receptor was taken from a girl aged 2 to 10 with Fanconi anemia, due to receive a stem cell transplant. V is TRBV29-1 and J is TRBJ1-5; D might be TRBD1 (6 bases). CDR3 sequence (DNA): TGCAGCGTGGGGGCAGGGATCAATCAGCCCCAGCATTTT. Protein: CSVGAGINQPQHF.